The rows below give T cell receptor beta chains drawn from one sample of a study of CD8 T cells in ankylosing spondylitis. One entry per CDR3 protein results from TCRdb running MiXCR on the 5' RACE reads. The sample shows a few hundred thousand distinct CDR3 sequences, roughly 13% of them seen only once. Sequenced: blood, either unsorted or a sorted T cell fraction (not recorded which). These TCRs come from a male donor with ankylosing spondylitis. CDR3s leave out the opening cysteine and the closing phenylalanine or tryptophan. D genes are given only for firm matches. A clone size is listed for some rows: how often the clone was seen (once, few, many), or a class if it is expanded.

D,V,size,CDR3
.,TRBV7-9,many,ASSLSTNEAF
TRBD1,TRBV20-1,.,SAHDRGRGNYGYT
.,TRBV10-3,many,ATSSVTGMSNQPQH
TRBD1,TRBV20-1,few,SADRANYGYT
.,TRBV6-1,.,ASSTAGDQPQH
TRBD1,TRBV2,few,ASRKTGGGEQY
.,TRBV2,.,ASRVGDILNQPQH
.,TRBV20-1,few,SAIQVYNEQF
TRBD2,TRBV7-9,few,ASSSWAGGTDTQY
.,TRBV10-2,.,ASSHPTSPGSEQY
TRBD1,TRBV20-1,few,SASGTVRGYT
.,TRBV12-3/TRBV12-4,.,ASIQTGGDYGYT
TRBD2,TRBV5-1,.,ASSGESSGSSSYNEQF
.,TRBV20-1,.,SAPRGTRVNTEAF
TRBD2,TRBV19,few,ASSSGGHVGELF
TRBD1,TRBV6-1,few,ASTPSRTGGPEAF
.,TRBV4-2,many,ASSQAPTTNNEQF
TRBD1,TRBV10-3,.,AISEPGQGAYTGELF
.,TRBV20-1,.,SAQALVDEKLF
TRBD2,TRBV5-6,many,ASRRLSSSGTYNEQF
TRBD2,TRBV10-3,few,AISPSGSWETQY
TRBD1,TRBV27,few,ASRQGVETQY
.,TRBV12-3/TRBV12-4,few,ASRKGNSYEQY
.,TRBV5-1,many,ASSLATGIYEQY
.,TRBV25-1,.,ASSESRLGPDTQY
.,TRBV7-2,.,ASSSGLWVGNEQF
.,TRBV4-1,.,ASSQELGAGELF
TRBD1,TRBV3-1,few,ASSPPRQGASNSPLH
.,TRBV5-1,.,ASSFSGAYNEQF
TRBD1,TRBV29-1,many,SVEDRGRTEAF
TRBD1,TRBV27,.,ASSPGGLGEQF
TRBD1,TRBV25-1,many,ASSEFFGSGGEKLF
TRBD2,TRBV5-1,many,ASSLDSGRGGDTQY
.,TRBV3-1,.,ASSQSGWGEQY
.,TRBV5-1,few,ASSLDSRGYNEQF
.,TRBV19,.,ASTNSNQPQH
.,TRBV20-1,.,SARDGVWTHSYNEQF
TRBD2,TRBV18,.,ASSPLLAGVFEQF
TRBD2,TRBV19,.,ASSIRREGFNGELF
TRBD2,TRBV12-3/TRBV12-4,many,ASSDSGRPGELF
.,TRBV3-1,few,ASSQGGNASPLH
.,TRBV27,.,ASSRSDSYTEAF
.,TRBV11-2,few,ASSLDLATSYEQY
.,TRBV6-1,.,ASSLNRERDYGYT
.,TRBV25-1,few,ASSKTAMNTEAF